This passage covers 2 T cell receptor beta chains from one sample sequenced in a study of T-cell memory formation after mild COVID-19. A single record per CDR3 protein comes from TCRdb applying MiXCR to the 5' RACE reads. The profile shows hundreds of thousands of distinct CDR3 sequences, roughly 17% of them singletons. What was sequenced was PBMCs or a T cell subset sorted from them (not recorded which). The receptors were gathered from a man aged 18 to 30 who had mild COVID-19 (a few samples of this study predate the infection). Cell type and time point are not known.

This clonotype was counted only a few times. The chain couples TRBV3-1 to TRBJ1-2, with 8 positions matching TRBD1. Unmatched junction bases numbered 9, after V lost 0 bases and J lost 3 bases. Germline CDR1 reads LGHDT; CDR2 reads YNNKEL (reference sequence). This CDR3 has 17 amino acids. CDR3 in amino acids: CASSQDIWTGRDYGYTF. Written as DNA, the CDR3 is TGTGCCAGCAGCCAAGATATATGGACAGGGAGAGACTATGGCTACACCTTC.

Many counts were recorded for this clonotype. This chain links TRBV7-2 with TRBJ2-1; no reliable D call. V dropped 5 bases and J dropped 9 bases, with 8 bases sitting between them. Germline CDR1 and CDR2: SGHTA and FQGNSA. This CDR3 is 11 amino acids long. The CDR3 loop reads CASSTVGEQFF. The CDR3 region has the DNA TGTGCCAGCAGCACAGTAGGTGAGCAGTTCTTC.